This TCR beta chain appears in the sequencing data of a study of cytomegalovirus exposure and HLA in healthy donors (dated by TCRdb to the late 2010s). In terms of the full investigation: According to a later analysis, the 120 validation repertoires were produced on the same platform as the roughly 720 repertoires of the first cohort. The aim of the study was to test whether cataloging public T cell receptors could identify signatures of past pathogen exposure. Along with the approximately 700-subject first cohort, a separate validation cohort of over a hundred different subjects was used. High-throughput TCR immunosequencing, statistical association of individual TCRs with disease status, and machine learning were combined to predict cytomegalovirus infection status.

General findings and caveats noted by the study authors: A later analysis lacked HLA typing for the validation cohort, so it scored co-occurrence in that cohort across all 130 or so repertoires. Most TCR sequences were seen in very few donors, while some public TCRs were found in many individuals. A few of the identified cytomegalovirus-associated TCR beta chains were confirmed in vitro to be specific for cytomegalovirus antigens. It was suggested by the authors that the approach could potentially be generalized to other disease states and immunological phenotypes. Of the cluster scores, 85% to 95% were above 0 in a later analysis, which found that TCRs clustered in the first cohort also tended to co-occur in the 120 or so validation repertoires. Cytomegalovirus status was reported to be diagnosed by the classifier with high specificity and sensitivity in both the original and validation cohorts. A total of around 150 TCR beta chains were listed by the study as associated with cytomegalovirus.

The CDR3 runs 14 amino acids, cysteine and phenylalanine included. The only DNA kept is the CDR3, 42 bases in frame from the first base. CDR1 and CDR2 are drawn from the germline V gene (reference sequence): SGHNT, YYREEE. After removal of 4 bases from V and 6 bases from J, the junction retains 5 bases not matched to a gene. Separate from the approximately 700-subject first cohort, the validation cohort of over 90 subjects was the group to which the donors belonged. Library preparation used the immunoSEQ multiplex PCR assay. The source study handled its data this way. A statistical classification framework was built to diagnose cytomegalovirus status from the catalog of TCR beta chain sequences. The table comes from immuneACCESS by way of TCRdb, which keeps in-frame sequences with V and J called. Part of the clones is missing from these tables; in studies checked, under half for an unresolved V gene and the rest for unknown reasons. V and J calls and clone size are those listed in that table; D and trimming were worked out from the DNA. The sample yields about 110,000 clones; around 87% were counted once. In total, the top ten clones hold over 1.1% of the sample.

This clone was seen just once. Its target antigen remains unknown. No quality values exist for individual bases; no much larger clone is one base distant. Sequences were obtained from PBMCs. The receptor was derived from a woman in her twenties or thirties in good health and CMV-seropositive. The rearrangement joined TRBV5-4 to TRBJ2-1, with 9 junctional bases fitting TRBD2. The nucleotides are TGTGCCAGCAGCAGCGGGGGGCGGGGCAATGAGCAGTTCTTC. Translated, this is CASSSGGRGNEQFF.